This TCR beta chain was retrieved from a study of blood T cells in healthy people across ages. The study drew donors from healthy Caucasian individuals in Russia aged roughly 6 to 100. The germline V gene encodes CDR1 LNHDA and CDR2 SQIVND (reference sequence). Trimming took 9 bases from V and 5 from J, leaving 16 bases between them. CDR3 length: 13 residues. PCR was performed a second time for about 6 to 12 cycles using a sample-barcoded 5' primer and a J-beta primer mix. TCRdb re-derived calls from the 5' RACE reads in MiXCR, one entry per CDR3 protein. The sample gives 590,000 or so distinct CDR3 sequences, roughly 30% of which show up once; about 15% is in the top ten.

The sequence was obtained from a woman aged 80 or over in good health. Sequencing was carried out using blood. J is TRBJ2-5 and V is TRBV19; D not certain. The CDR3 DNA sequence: TGTGCCAGCGCGCCCACTACGACCGAGACCCAGTACTTC. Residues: CASAPTTTETQYF.